The rows below give T cell receptor beta chains drawn from one sample of a study of T cell repertoires in cytomegalovirus infection. TCRdb reanalysed the reads using MiXCR and keeps one entry per CDR3 protein. Of roughly 500,000 distinct CDR3 sequences in the sample, 11% were seen once. The sample consisted of PBMCs. Receptors originate from a human donor in good health (CMV status not recorded). Some clones in this sample may be carry-over from other donors' samples. CDR3s leave out the opening cysteine and the closing phenylalanine or tryptophan.

>TRBV10-3
AISDRGLGSITYEQY
>TRBV5-4
ASSLDPLSGYGYT
>TRBV7-6
ASSLGPQTGELF
>TRBV9
ASSDGTSGVGDTQY
>TRBV7-9
ASSPGQVYGNEQF
>TRBV19
ASGTDANYGYT
>TRBV6-2/TRBV6-3
ASSYSIRQVGETQY
>TRBV19
ASSTGIQGASEKLF
>TRBV7-8
ASSFPMLREGLENEQF
>TRBV11-2
ASSWAGGLTDTQY
>TRBV6-6
ASSPKQGVVQPQH
>TRBV7-8
ASSIGGPNTGELF
>TRBV7-9
ASSERVSQETQY
>TRBV10-3
AAREGNEQF
>TRBV12-3/TRBV12-4
ASSLTANIQY
>TRBV10-3
AISRDGNSPLH
>TRBV19
ASRTSPGELF
>TRBV20-1
SAPHSGRAYEQY
>TRBV2
ASSEDIPGELF
>TRBV7-2
ASSLTGQANSPLH
>TRBV7-3
ASSSPSGLGSYEQY
>TRBV3-1
ASSQDRKSEAF
>TRBV7-9
ASSLGASGLTDTQY
>TRBV28
ASSVGTRGNEQF
>TRBV5-4
ASSLLPWYEQY
>TRBV7-2
ASSLLGLTGNTIY
>TRBV5-4
ASSLVAKGNEQF
>TRBV7-8
ASSSQGQGGNQPQH
>TRBV2
ASTIPRDRVGHEQF
>TRBV7-9
ASSLVGGRGAEAF
>TRBV20-1
SAMRQETQY
>TRBV19
ASRIGLMNTEAF